This T cell receptor (beta chain) was retrieved from a study of blood T cell repertoires in COVID-19. Study information: Sources were T cells, B-cell-depleted T cells, or PBMCs; the material itself was cDNA or gDNA.

By frequency in the sample, this clone is large. As processed by the authors: For nucleated cells, counts were estimated from reference gene primer amplification. The protocol was immunoSEQ multiplex PCR, while the TCRdb copy is restricted to in-frame clones and leaves out a portion. V and J calls and clone size follow that table, whereas D and trimming were derived from the DNA. The top ten hold 15% to 20% of the sample, which has around 8,000 clones, less than 75% seen once. Germline CDR1 SNHLY, CDR2 FYNNEI. Unmatched junction bases numbered 10, after V lost 9 bases and J lost 6 bases. The CDR3 totals 15 residues.

The TCR comes from a human donor in a cohort sampled during active COVID-19. The chain couples TRBV2 to TRBJ2-2, with 10 bases fitting TRBD1. Material for sequencing was peripheral blood. DNA for the CDR3: TGTGCCAGTCTACAAGACAGGGGGCTCGCCGGGGAGCTGTTTTTT. This sequence encodes CASLQDRGLAGELFF.